This entry lists 4 T cell receptor beta chains sequenced from one sample in a study of blood T cell repertoires in COVID-19. The protocol was immunoSEQ multiplex PCR, while the TCRdb copy is restricted to in-frame clones and leaves out a portion. Of 55,000 to 70,000 clones in the sample, 80% to 85% were seen once. The specimen sequenced was peripheral blood. The source of these receptors is a man older than 75 with acute or convalescent COVID-19.

The gene calls are TRBV7-2 and TRBJ1-5; tentatively, D is TRBD1 (6 bases). V was cut by 1 base and J by 5 bases, with 9 bases left in between. CDR3 length: 14 residues. From germline, CDR1 is SGHTA and CDR2 FQGNSA. The CDR3 sequence: CASSLGTAYQPQHF. DNA of the CDR3: TGTGCCAGCAGCTTAGGGACAGCATATCAGCCCCAGCATTTT.

V is TRBV5-1 and J is TRBJ2-7, with a tentative D call TRBD2 (6 bases). CDR3 length: 11 residues. Germline CDR1 reads SGHRS; CDR2 reads YFSETQ. Between the trimmed V and J ends, which lost 4 bases and 7 bases, there was a span of 9 bases. The CDR3 DNA is TGCGCCAGCAGCCTGGCGGGGGAGCAGTACTTC. Its protein is CASSLAGEQYF.

V usage is TRBV18 and J usage is TRBJ2-7; D call uncertain. The CDR3 is made up of 16 amino acids. Trimming removed 4 bases at V and 2 bases at J, with 18 bases between. The V gene's germline CDR1 is KGHSH and CDR2 LQKENI. CDR3 amino acids: CASSRLGLETTYEQYF. As DNA, the CDR3 is TGTGCCAGCTCACGGTTAGGTTTGGAGACCACCTACGAGCAGTACTTC.

This chain connects TRBV28 to TRBJ2-4; 9 nucleotides match TRBD2. V dropped 5 bases and J dropped 8; count of bases not matched to a gene: 10. The CDR3 has 15 amino acids. Germline CDR1 is MDHEN and CDR2 is SYDVKM. The CDR3 sequence is CASSPPAGGLDIQYF. DNA for the CDR3: TGTGCCAGCAGTCCCCCAGCGGGGGGACTTGACATTCAGTACTTC.